This T cell receptor (beta chain) was recorded in a study of molecular identifiers for immune sequencing clone quantification. This clonotype was counted many times. Its antigen remains unknown. V lost 2 bases to trimming and J lost 2 bases, with 13 bases between them. CDR3 length: 14 residues. Per the germline V gene, CDR1 is DFQATT and CDR2 is SNEGSKA (reference sequence). Via MiXCR, TCRdb re-called the PCR reads, giving one row per CDR3 protein. In the table there are approximately 590,000 distinct CDR3 sequences, around 25% of which are singletons. Naive CD8 T cells, phenotype CD8+CD4-CCR7+CD45RA+, were sorted. Study-wide points: Shared barcodes on identical TCR molecules could underestimate the sizes of highly expanded clones.

The V gene is TRBV20-1, the J gene TRBJ2-7; D assignment may be TRBD1 or TRBD2 (5 bases each). This sequence originates from a human donor in good health. Some libraries in this study had Jurkat cell RNA spiked in. Sequencing was carried out using naive CD8+ T cells from blood, with Jurkat cell RNA spiked in. Subset in this sample: FACS-sorted CD8+CD4-CCR7+CD45RA+ naive T cells. This CDR3 reads CSARPLVGPYEQYF. In nucleotides, the CDR3 is TGCAGTGCTAGACCACTAGTGGGACCCTACGAGCAGTACTTC.